This T cell receptor beta chain was retrieved from a study of blood T cell repertoires in COVID-19. Study-level information: PBMCs, B-cell-depleted T cells, or T cells were the source of the cDNA or gDNA that made up the material.

Here immunoSEQ multiplex PCR was the method, and the copy in TCRdb shows in-frame clones only, minus some. The sample lists fewer than 75,000 clones, 90% seen once, with roughly 9.1% in the top ten. With V trimmed by 5 bases and J by 2 bases, 18 bases remained unmatched. The CDR3 totals 19 residues. Germline CDR1 SGHVS, CDR2 FQNEAQ. The origin of this receptor is a human donor in a cohort sampled during active COVID-19. Sequencing used peripheral blood. The genes are TRBV7-8 and TRBJ2-3, with 8 bases that match TRBD2. Here the CDR3 DNA reads TGTGCCAGCAGCCCCCGAGGCAGCGGGGGAAAGTATAACACAGATACGCAGTATTTT. Translation gives CASSPRGSGGKYNTDTQYF.